This is a list of T cell receptor beta chains from one sample in a study of cytomegalovirus exposure and HLA in healthy donors. Measured with immunoSEQ multiplex PCR; TCRdb has only the in-frame clones, and not every one. The data hold under 200,000 clones, with 80% observed a single time. The specimen was PBMCs. Receptors were obtained from a woman between 45 and 60 years old in good health and CMV-seronegative. CDR3s include the opening cysteine and the closing phenylalanine or tryptophan. D genes are given only for firm matches. Only part of the rows carry a size: once, few, many, or a class if the clone is expanded.

TRBV6-1 TRBD2 15 few CASSDSSGGQETQYF
TRBV15 NA 15 NA CATSRDRYSKYEQYF
TRBV25-1 NA 15 NA CASSEVEGGAYEQYF
TRBV5-8 NA 14 NA CASSPDSFNQPQHF
TRBV7-8 TRBD2 18 NA CASSLVWSGGHSSDEQYF
TRBV5-1 TRBD2 16 NA CASSLALAGDGNEQFF
TRBV5-4 NA 14 NA CASSPTTATGELFF
TRBV10-2 TRBD1 15 NA CASSNEGAIYNEQFF
TRBV27 TRBD1 13 NA CASNRQGSYEQYF
TRBV19 NA 18 NA CASSIGVYGPAYTGELFF
TRBV11-2 TRBD2 16 NA CASSPREGLRSYEQYF
TRBV5-1 TRBD2 16 NA CASGSGGRTLSYEQYF
TRBV7-8 NA 14 NA CASSLADRSYEQYF
TRBV4-3 NA 18 NA CASSQDRGLLAPYNEQFF
TRBV7-9 TRBD1 13 NA CASTPGGVGELFF
TRBV7-2 NA 16 NA CASSPLPGGPAYEQYF
TRBV7-9 TRBD2 15 NA CASSLTSGFYNEQFF
TRBV29-1 NA 13 NA CSVEKGQTGEQYF
TRBV6-1 NA 15 NA CASISMTWSTGELFF
TRBV10-2 NA 13 few CASGQPGDTEAFF
TRBV7-7 NA 14 NA CASSSGRGQETQYF
TRBV13 TRBD1 20 few CASSFYGTGGALENAGELFF
TRBV30 NA 14 NA CAWTARGKDQPQHF
TRBV11-2 NA 14 few CASSFEDRTRGYTF
TRBV5-6 TRBD2 15 NA CASSSLRGSTDTQYF
TRBV27 TRBD1 16 NA CASRRGFGQGINEQFF
TRBV9 NA 13 NA CASSVLAQDTQYF
TRBV4-1 TRBD2 19 NA CASSQGPPGGGSRIHEQYF
TRBV7-2 NA 16 NA CASSLGGVGASGGYTF
TRBV7-6 TRBD2 16 NA CASSYSTSGGYNEQFF
TRBV7-2 TRBD2 15 NA CASSLVVSGGNEQYF
TRBV5-1 NA 13 NA CASSLDNTDTQYF
TRBV7-2 NA 13 NA CASSLGEGNTIYF
TRBV27 NA 16 once CASSLSGNRFASEAFF
TRBV19 NA 16 few CASRSIKRPRYTEAFF
TRBV7-2 TRBD1 15 NA CASSSGQGLPYEQYF
TRBV11-2 NA 12 few CASSLLGDGYTF
TRBV4-1 NA 16 NA CASSRRQETLGNTIYF
TRBV7-8 TRBD2 14 few CASTKDSGRERQYF
TRBV23-1 NA 16 NA CASSQRPLQRDTEAFF
TRBV9 TRBD1 16 NA CASSRPGQLSGNTIYF
TRBV7-3 TRBD2 15 NA CASSPGLAGVYEQYF
TRBV5-1 TRBD1 15 NA CASNHGQGFFYEQYF
TRBV28 NA 13 NA CAALRGSGYGYTF
TRBV27 NA 15 NA CASSLERPVATEAFF
TRBV6-5 TRBD2 14 NA CASSPGLRTDTQYF
TRBV7-2 TRBD1 15 few CASSSRDRGHRVEYF
TRBV4-3 TRBD2 16 NA CASSQELAGGQDTQYF
TRBV9 NA 14 NA CASRSRSRTGGYTF
TRBV11-2 NA 15 once CASSLDRAGVTEAFF
TRBV7-9 NA 16 NA CASSQDRPTGANVLTF
TRBV4-3 TRBD1 16 few CASSQRTGGPYNEQFF
TRBV6-4 NA 13 few CASRCLGVHEQYF
TRBV28 NA 15 NA CASSLSGQRNSPLHF
TRBV7-2 NA 15 NA CASSSMDIGNQPQHF
TRBV5-6 TRBD1 14 few CASSLPQTGGEQFF
TRBV7-2 TRBD2 18 NA CASSPGLAGGLITDTQYF
TRBV5-1 NA 14 NA CASREYTDTWGYTF